The sequence of this T cell receptor beta chain was determined in a study of vaccination and CD4 T cells after COVID-19. Sequenced with the Oncomine TCR Beta short-read assay was DNA taken from cultured CD4+ T cells. TCRdb used MiXCR to reprocess the PCR reads, holding one entry per CDR3 protein. The sample yields roughly 9,800 distinct CDR3 sequences, 55% to 75% seen once. This clonotype was picked up a small number of times. Its target is not known. Treatment denoted: approximately nine-day PBMC culture with coronavirus spike peptide pools or control peptides (ViraFEST assay). CDR1 is LNHNV and CDR2 is YYDKDF in the germline V gene (reference sequence). J gave up 3 bases and V 3 bases, and 6 bases lay outside the gene matches. The CDR3 contains 15 residues.

This rearrangement joins TRBV15 to TRBJ2-3, with 7 bases matching TRBD2. The sample taken for sequencing was CD4+ T cells from blood, cultured in vitro. This clonotype originated in a human donor who had recovered from COVID-19. The CDR3 region has the DNA TGTGCCACCAGCAGTTCGCGGGAGCCAACAGATACGCAGTATTTT. This encodes CATSSSREPTDTQYF.